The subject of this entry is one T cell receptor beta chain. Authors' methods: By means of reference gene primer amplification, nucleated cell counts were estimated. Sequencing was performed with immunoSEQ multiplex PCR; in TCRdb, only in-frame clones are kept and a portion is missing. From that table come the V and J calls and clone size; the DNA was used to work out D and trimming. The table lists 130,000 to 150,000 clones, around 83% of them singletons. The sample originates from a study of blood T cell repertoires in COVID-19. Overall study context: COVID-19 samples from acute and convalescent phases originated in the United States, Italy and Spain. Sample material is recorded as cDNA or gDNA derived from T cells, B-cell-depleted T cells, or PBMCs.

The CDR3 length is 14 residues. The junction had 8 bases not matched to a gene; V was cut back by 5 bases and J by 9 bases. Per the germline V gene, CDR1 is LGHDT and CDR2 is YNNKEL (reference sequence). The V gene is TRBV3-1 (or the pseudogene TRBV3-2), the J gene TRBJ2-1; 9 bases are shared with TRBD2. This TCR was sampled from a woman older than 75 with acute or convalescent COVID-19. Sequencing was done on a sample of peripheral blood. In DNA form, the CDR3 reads TGTGCCAGCAGCGTGGCGGGGGGGTTAGCTGAGCAGTTCTTC. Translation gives CASSVAGGLAEQFF.